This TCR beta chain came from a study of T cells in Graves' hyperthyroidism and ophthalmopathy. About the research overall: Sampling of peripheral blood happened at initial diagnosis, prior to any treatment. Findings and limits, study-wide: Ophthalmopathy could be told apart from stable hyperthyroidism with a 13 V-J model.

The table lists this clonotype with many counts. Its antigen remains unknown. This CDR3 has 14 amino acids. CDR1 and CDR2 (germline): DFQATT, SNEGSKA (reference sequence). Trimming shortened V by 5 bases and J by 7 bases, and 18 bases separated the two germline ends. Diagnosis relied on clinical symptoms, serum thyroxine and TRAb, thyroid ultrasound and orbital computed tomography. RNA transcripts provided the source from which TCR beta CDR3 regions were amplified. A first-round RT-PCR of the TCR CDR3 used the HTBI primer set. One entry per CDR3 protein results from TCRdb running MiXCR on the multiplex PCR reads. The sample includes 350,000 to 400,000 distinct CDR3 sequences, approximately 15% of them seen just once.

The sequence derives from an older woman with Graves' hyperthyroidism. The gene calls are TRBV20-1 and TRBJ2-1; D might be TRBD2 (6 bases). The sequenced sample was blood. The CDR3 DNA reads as TGCAGTGCTGCCTCCGGGACGGCGGGGAATGAGCAGTTCTTC. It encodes CSAASGTAGNEQFF.